The rows below give T cell receptor beta chains drawn from one sample of a study of T cell responses to AZD1222 COVID-19 vaccine. Clones were read by immunoSEQ multiplex PCR, and TCRdb kept only the in-frame ones, dropping some. The repertoire holds 85,000 or so clones, with around 90% as singletons. Specimen: peripheral blood, collected 28 days after the second AZD1222 dose. The receptors were gathered from an adult who received the AZD1222 COVID-19 vaccine. Both conserved end residues are part of each CDR3. The D gene is left open where the match is weak. Size tells how often a clone was seen (once, few, many) or the class of an expanded clone, and some rows leave it out.

d_call j_call clone_size v_call cdr3_nt cdr3_aa
NA TRBJ1-2 NA TRBV3-1/TRBV3-2 TGTGCCAGCAGCCAACTTACAGGGCTCTATGGCTACACCTTC CASSQLTGLYGYTF
NA TRBJ2-3 NA TRBV11-2 TGTGCCAGCAGACCATTGGGCGATGGGGGCACAGATACGCAGTATTTT CASRPLGDGGTDTQYF
TRBD2 TRBJ2-5 NA TRBV11-3 TGTGCCAGCAGCCCGGGACTAGCGGGCAGTGAGACCCAGTACTTC CASSPGLAGSETQYF
NA TRBJ2-7 NA TRBV3-1/TRBV3-2 TGTGCCAGCAGCCAAAGGTCCTACGAGCAGTACTTC CASSQRSYEQYF
NA TRBJ2-1 few TRBV28 TGTGCCAGCCTGTTTGGTGAGCAGTTCTTC CASLFGEQFF
NA TRBJ2-7 NA TRBV5-6 TGTGCCAGCGGAAAGTGGGCAGGGAGTTTCTACGAGCAGTACTTC CASGKWAGSFYEQYF
TRBD1 TRBJ2-2 NA TRBV12-3/TRBV12-4 TGTGCCACAGGGACAGGGAACACCGGGGAGCTGTTTTTT CATGTGNTGELFF
NA TRBJ2-2 NA TRBV28 TGTGCCAGCAGTCCCGAGGGTCGCACCGGGGAGCTGTTTTTT CASSPEGRTGELFF
TRBD1 TRBJ2-1 NA TRBV24-1 TGTGCCACCAGTGATTATGGGACAGGGCACAATGAGCAGTTCTTC CATSDYGTGHNEQFF
NA TRBJ2-1 NA TRBV18 TGTGCCAGCTCACCACCGGTACGGGTTAATGAGCAGTTCTTC CASSPPVRVNEQFF
NA TRBJ2-3 NA TRBV7-9 TGTGCCAGCAGCCCCGGGACACCTAGCACAGATACGCAGTATTTT CASSPGTPSTDTQYF
TRBD1 TRBJ1-2 NA TRBV7-9 TGTGCCAGCAGCGCCCGCAGGCAGGGGGGAGGTGGCTACACCTTC CASSARRQGGGGYTF
TRBD2 TRBJ2-2 NA TRBV19 TGTGCCAGTAGTCGGGGGACTAGCACCGGGGAGCTGTTTTTT CASSRGTSTGELFF
TRBD1 TRBJ1-2 NA TRBV5-1 TGCGCCAGCAGCTTGGTGGGACAGGGGGCGGTCGACTACACCTTC CASSLVGQGAVDYTF
TRBD1 TRBJ1-2 NA TRBV7-3 TGTGCCAGCAGCCCAGGGACAGGCGGCTACACCTTC CASSPGTGGYTF
TRBD2 TRBJ2-3 NA TRBV7-2 TGTGCCAGCAGCTTCCCGGGACTAGCGGGAGTGGTTACGCAGTATTTT CASSFPGLAGVVTQYF
TRBD1 TRBJ1-3 few TRBV28 TGTGCCAGCAGTTTCCGGGACAGGGGGCAAAAAGTCTATTTT CASSFRDRGQKVYF
NA TRBJ1-2 NA TRBV29-1 TGCAGCGTTGAAGGGGTTGGTGGCTACACCTTC CSVEGVGGYTF
NA TRBJ1-1 NA TRBV6-5 TGTGCCAGCGGAAAAGGGACATCCCGACCTGAAGCTTTCTTT CASGKGTSRPEAFF
NA TRBJ2-7 NA TRBV15 TGTGCCACCAGCAGAGACTCTGGACGTTCCGAGCAGTACTTC CATSRDSGRSEQYF
TRBD1 TRBJ2-7 NA TRBV5-1 TGCGCCAGCAGCCCGGACAGGGTTCGGACCTACGAGCAGTACTTC CASSPDRVRTYEQYF
NA TRBJ1-2 NA TRBV6-5 TGTGCCAGCAGTTACTCCCCACATGGGGGCGCGGGTGGCTACACCTTC CASSYSPHGGAGGYTF
NA TRBJ2-5 NA TRBV27 TGTGCCAGCAGACAAGGGGGACGGGAGACCCAGTACTTC CASRQGGRETQYF
TRBD1 TRBJ2-1 NA TRBV7-9 TGTGCCAGCAGCTTTTCTGGACAGGGATATGAGCAGTTCTTC CASSFSGQGYEQFF
NA TRBJ1-4 NA TRBV18 TGTGCCAGCTCACCCGGGACATCAACTAATGAAAAACTGTTTTTT CASSPGTSTNEKLFF
NA TRBJ1-2 NA TRBV19 TGTGCCAGTGGGCGTACAAACTATGGCTACACCTTC CASGRTNYGYTF
TRBD1 TRBJ2-3 NA TRBV11-2 TGTGCCAGCAGCTCACTTAGGGGACAGGGAGACACAGATACGCAGTATTTT CASSSLRGQGDTDTQYF